The subject of this entry is one TCR beta chain. A few counts support this clonotype. No cognate antigen has been identified for it. Base qualities are not provided; no much larger clone lies one nucleotide away. Sequencing took place on an Illumina HiSeq 1500. TCRdb applied fastp at Q25 and MiXCR to the public reads, then kept only in-frame beta chains. Rows matching on CDR3 protein sequence are summarized as one entry with the most common DNA and genes. This sample gives approximately 120,000 distinct CDR3 sequences in total; 29% of them show up just once. The ten largest clones represent around 80% of the sample. This specimen comes from a study of T cell repertoires in cytomegalovirus infection (dated by TCRdb to 2018 to 2020). As for the study more broadly: Alongside well-studied HLA-B-restricted epitopes, the peptide stimulations were aimed at recently identified HLA-C-restricted CMV epitopes, whose presentation resists viral immunomodulation. Because public TCR beta signatures pointed to carriage of CMV infection together with the matching HLA type, the HLA type of each donor mattered for the analysis. Overall study outcomes, separate from this receptor: Cumulative frequency of public TCR beta family members discriminated carriers of CMV infection plus the relevant HLA type in this cohort and an independent approximately 340-donor cohort. The ex vivo response was dominated by HLA-C-restricted CMV-specific TCR beta clonotypes, which also provided the single most frequent clonotype in two of eight donors.

Per the germline V gene, SGHVS is the CDR1 and FQNEAQ is the CDR2. Including cysteine and phenylalanine, the CDR3 has 15 amino acids. This entry keeps only the CDR3 DNA: 45 bases, framed from base 1. The V end gives up 1 base and the J end 4 bases, leaving 2 bases in the junction not matched to a gene. According to the study, the label for this sample's treatment or condition signals: in vitro stimulation with specific CMV peptide epitopes to enrich CMV-specific T cells. This receptor chain uses TRBV7-8 and TRBJ2-5; TRBD1 fits 11 bases in the junction. The origin of this receptor is a human donor in good health (CMV status not recorded). Some clones in this sample may be carry-over from other donors' samples. The material was CD8+ T cells from cultured PBMCs, obtained from culture after CMV antigen stimulation. The CDR3 protein is CASSLGTGGLETQYF. The DNA is as follows: TGTGCCAGCAGCTTAGGGACAGGGGGCCTAGAGACCCAGTACTTC.